This T cell receptor (beta chain) was sequenced for a study of shared clonotypes between healthy human individuals. Assay: immunoSEQ multiplex PCR; the TCRdb copy retains only in-frame clones and omits some. Of 1,500,000 or so clones listed, roughly 96% are singletons. The V segment lost 3 bases and the J segment 11 bases; nucleotides outside the gene matches: 13. This CDR3 region has 15 residues. Germline V lookup: CDR1 SGHRS, CDR2 YFSETQ. The V and J genes are TRBV5-1 and TRBJ2-1, with 8 bases matching TRBD2. This TCR came from a man aged 25-45 years in good health. The sequencing sample was made of naive CD4+ T cells sorted from blood. Subset reported: CD45RA+ positively selected. The CDR3 loop is CASSSAGELSGKQFF. In nucleotides, the CDR3 is TGCGCCAGCAGCTCCGCCGGGGAACTTAGCGGGAAGCAGTTCTTC.